This record looks at one T cell receptor beta chain sequence and its context. This sample was included in a study of T cell changes during pregnancy in multiple sclerosis. Measured with immunoSEQ multiplex PCR; TCRdb has only the in-frame clones, and not every one. Seen here are some 130,000 clones, roughly 96% observed once, and the top ten hold 0.4% to 0.5%. In germline, CDR1 is SGDLS, CDR2 YYNGEE. Trimming removed 0 bases from V and 2 bases from J, with 14 bases in between. This CDR3 comprises 16 residues. The sample in question was peripheral blood, obtained after pregnancy. V is TRBV9 and J is TRBJ2-5; TRBD2 is a possible D gene (6 bases). This clonotype was sampled from a female donor with multiple sclerosis, enrolled in a pregnancy study. As DNA, the CDR3 is TGTGCCAGCAGCGTAGTGGGGGTTCGGGGGCAAGAGACCCAGTACTTC. This encodes CASSVVGVRGQETQYF. Based on the CDR3 plus reference TRBV9 and TRBJ2-5, the full variable domain is DSGVTQTPKHLITATGQRVTLRCSPRSGDLSVYWYQQSLDQGLQFLIQYYNGEERAKGNILERFSAQQFPDLHSELNLSSLELGDSALYFCASSVVGVRGQETQYFGPGTRLLVL.